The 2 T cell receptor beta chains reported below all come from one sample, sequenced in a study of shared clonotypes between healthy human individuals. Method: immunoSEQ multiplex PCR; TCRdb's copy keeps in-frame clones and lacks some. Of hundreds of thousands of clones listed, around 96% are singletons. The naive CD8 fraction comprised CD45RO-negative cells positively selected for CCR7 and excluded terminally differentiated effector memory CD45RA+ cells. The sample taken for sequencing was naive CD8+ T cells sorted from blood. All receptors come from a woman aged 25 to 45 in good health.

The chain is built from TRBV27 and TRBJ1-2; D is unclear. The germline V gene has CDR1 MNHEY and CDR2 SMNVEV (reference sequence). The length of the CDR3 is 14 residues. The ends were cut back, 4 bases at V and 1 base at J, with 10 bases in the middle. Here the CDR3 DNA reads TGTGCCAGCAGTTACGCCCATGGTAACTATGGCTACACCTTC. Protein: CASSYAHGNYGYTF.

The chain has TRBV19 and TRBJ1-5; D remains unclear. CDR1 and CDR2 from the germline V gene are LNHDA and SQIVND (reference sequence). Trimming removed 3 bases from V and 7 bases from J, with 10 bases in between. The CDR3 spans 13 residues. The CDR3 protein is CASSINREQPQHF. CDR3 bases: TGTGCCAGTAGTATTAATAGGGAACAGCCCCAGCATTTT.